The 16 T cell receptor beta chains presented below share a single source sample, sequenced in a study of T cell responses to AZD1222 COVID-19 vaccine. Method: immunoSEQ multiplex PCR; TCRdb's copy keeps in-frame clones and lacks some. The sample includes some 130,000 clones, roughly nine tenths of them seen just once. The sample here was peripheral blood, taken on day 0 of AZD1222 vaccination. The receptor source for this set is an adult in good health.

This chain joins TRBV27 and TRBJ2-1; 8 bases agree with TRBD2. The CDR3 length is 14 residues. V lost 5 bases and J lost 0; bases outside the gene matches: 0. Germline CDR1 is MNHEY and CDR2 is SMNVEV (reference sequence). CDR3 bases: TGTGCCAGCAGTCGGGGGGGCTCCTACAATGAGCAGTTCTTC. This gives the protein CASSRGGSYNEQFF.

V and J are TRBV2 and TRBJ2-1, with D perhaps matching TRBD2 (6 bases). Germline lookup yields CDR1 SNHLY and CDR2 FYNNEI. The CDR3 totals 14 residues. With 4 bases removed from V and 1 base from J, the gap between germline ends came to 8 bases. The CDR3 nucleotides read TGTGCCAGCAGTGCTAGCGCGTCCTACAATGAGCAGTTCTTC. As protein: CASSASASYNEQFF.

This chain uses TRBV20-1 with TRBJ1-3; D might be TRBD1 (5 bases). V was shortened by 3 bases and J by 2 bases, with 14 bases between the two germline ends. The germline gives CDR1 DFQATT, CDR2 SNEGSKA (reference sequence). The CDR3 extends over 15 amino acids. The CDR3 is CSASSAVRAGNTIYF. CDR3 nucleotides: TGCAGTGCTAGTTCCGCTGTCAGGGCTGGAAACACCATATATTTT.

This chain links TRBV11-3 with TRBJ1-4; 9 bases align to TRBD1. This CDR3 spans 18 amino acids. Germline values: CDR1 SGHNT, CDR2 YENEEA. Losses at the gene ends were 3 bases for V and 4 bases for J; bases not matched to a gene: 12. The CDR3 nucleotides are TGTGCCAGCAGCTTGCACAGGGGGCGTATAGTGGATAATGAAAAACTGTTTTTT. Translating it yields CASSLHRGRIVDNEKLFF.

The chain has TRBV4-3 and TRBJ2-1; 9 bases line up with TRBD2. V shed 0 bases, J shed 6 bases, and the junction held 18 bases outside the gene matches. CDR1 is LGHNA and CDR2 is YSLEER in the germline V gene. The CDR3 consists of 20 residues. The CDR3 nucleotides are TGCGCCAGCAGCCAAGAAGGCGTCCGGCGCGGGGGGGCCGTAGGCAATGAGCAGTTCTTC. Amino acids: CASSQEGVRRGGAVGNEQFF.

The chain recombines TRBV7-3 with TRBJ2-2; possibly TRBD1 for D (6 bases). CDR1 is SGHTA, CDR2 FQGTGA, per germline. Trimming cost V 5 bases and J 0 bases, with 10 bases left between them. This CDR3 has 15 residues. CDR3 in DNA: TGTGCCAGCAGCACAGGGTTACCGAACACCGGGGAGCTGTTTTTT. This encodes CASSTGLPNTGELFF.

The chain is built from TRBV2 and TRBJ2-5; weak D call: TRBD2 (5 bases). The germline V gene encodes CDR1 SNHLY and CDR2 FYNNEI. Trimming removed 10 bases at V and 3 bases at J, with 9 bases between. The length of the CDR3 is 11 residues. Here the CDR3 reads CAIRREETQYF. The CDR3 nucleotides are TGTGCCATCAGGCGGGAAGAGACCCAGTACTTC.

This chain links TRBV6-5 with TRBJ2-7; D is perhaps TRBD2 (5 bases). The CDR3 is 12 amino acids. From germline, CDR1 is MNHEY and CDR2 SVGAGI. V lost 8 bases, J lost 0 bases, and 8 bases lay in between. CDR3 in amino acids: CASLGSSYEQYF. In DNA form, the CDR3 reads TGTGCCAGCCTAGGGAGCTCCTACGAGCAGTACTTC.

This clone came up once. V and J are TRBV5-6 and TRBJ2-7, with D possibly matching TRBD2 (6 bases). Germline assignment: CDR1 SGHDT and CDR2 YYEEEE. The V end lost 4 bases, the J end lost 6 bases, and 14 bases lay between the germline ends. The CDR3 sequence is 13 residues long. The DNA of the CDR3 is TGTGCCAGCAGCGGGGACTGGTCTCCCGAGCAGTACTTC. This encodes CASSGDWSPEQYF.

The chain combines TRBV10-3 with TRBJ1-3; tentative D call: TRBD1 (5 bases). The CDR3 contains 15 residues. CDR1 ENHRY and CDR2 SYGVKD come from the germline V gene. V was cut by 4 bases and J by 0 bases, with 10 bases left in between. The CDR3, as DNA: TGTGCCATCAGTGGGGGACGGAACTCTGGAAACACCATATATTTT. Protein: CAISGGRNSGNTIYF.

V and J are TRBV5-1 and TRBJ2-5; D might be TRBD1 (6 bases). Trimming stripped 4 bases from V and 5 bases from J, with 21 bases between. The length of the CDR3 is 16 residues. Per germline, CDR1 SGHRS and CDR2 YFSETQ. CDR3 DNA sequence: TGCGCCAGCAGCCCGCGCGACAGGAACCCTTGGGAGACCCAGTACTTC. Translating it yields CASSPRDRNPWETQYF.

This chain joins TRBV29-1 and TRBJ1-1; D remains unclear. With 2 bases removed from V and 0 bases from J, the gap between germline ends came to 7 bases. The CDR3 totals 13 residues. Germline CDR1 and CDR2: SQVTM and ANQGSEA. For the CDR3, the DNA is TGCAGCGTTGAATTGCAGATGAACACTGAAGCTTTCTTT. Protein sequence: CSVELQMNTEAFF.

The chain links TRBV6-2 or TRBV6-3 to TRBJ1-2; D uncertain. From germline, CDR1 is MNHEY and CDR2 SVGEGT. The CDR3 loop spans 12 amino acids. V lost 5 bases, J lost 8 bases, and 12 bases lay in between. The CDR3 sequence: CASSHGRKGYTF. The CDR3 region has the DNA TGTGCCAGCAGTCACGGACGAAAAGGCTACACCTTC.

The rearrangement joins TRBV10-3 to TRBJ2-3, with TRBD2 matching over 8 bases. Looked up from germline, CDR1 is ENHRY and CDR2 is SYGVKD. This CDR3 comprises 17 residues. Trimming at V came to 7 bases and at J to 0 bases, leaving 12 bases not matched to a gene. The CDR3 sequence: CAINVGGGGTSTDTQYF. DNA of the CDR3: TGTGCCATCAACGTGGGAGGCGGGGGGACTAGCACAGATACGCAGTATTTT.

The chain uses TRBV24-1 and TRBJ1-2; D gene ambiguous. The CDR3 sequence is 12 residues long. Between the trimmed V and J ends, which lost 6 bases and 6 bases, there was a span of 10 bases. The germline V gene has CDR1 KGHDR and CDR2 SFDVKD. CDR3 sequence reads: CATSSQENGYTF. CDR3 DNA: TGTGCCACCAGTTCTCAGGAGAATGGCTACACCTTC.

The chain combines TRBV28 with TRBJ2-7, with D perhaps matching TRBD2 (6 bases). This CDR3 has 14 amino acids. The V end was cut by 2 bases, the J end by 7 bases, with 15 bases between. CDR1 and CDR2 from the germline V gene are MDHEN and SYDVKM. This CDR3 reads CASSLRGGGWEQYF. The CDR3 nucleotides read TGTGCCAGCAGTTTAAGGGGAGGAGGTTGGGAGCAGTACTTC. Using reference TRBV28 and TRBJ2-7 for the parts outside the CDR3, the full variable domain is DVKVTQSSRYLVKRTGEKVFLECVQDMDHENMFWYRQDPGLGLRLIYFSYDVKMKEKGDIPEGYSVSREKKERFSLILESASTNQTSMYLCASSLRGGGWEQYFGPGTRLTVT.